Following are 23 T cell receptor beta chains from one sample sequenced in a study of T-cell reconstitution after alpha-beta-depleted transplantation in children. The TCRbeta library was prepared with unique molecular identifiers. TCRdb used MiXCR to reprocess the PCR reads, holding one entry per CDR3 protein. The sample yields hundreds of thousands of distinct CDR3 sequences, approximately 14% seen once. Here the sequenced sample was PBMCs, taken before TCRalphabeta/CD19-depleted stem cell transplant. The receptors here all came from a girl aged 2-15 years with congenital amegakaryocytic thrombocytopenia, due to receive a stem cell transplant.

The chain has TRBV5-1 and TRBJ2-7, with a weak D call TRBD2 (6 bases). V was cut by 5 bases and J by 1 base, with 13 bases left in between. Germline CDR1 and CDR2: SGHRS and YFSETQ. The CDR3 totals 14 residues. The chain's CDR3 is CASSAGTSSYEQYF. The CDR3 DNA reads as TGCGCCAGCAGTGCCGGGACTTCTTCCTACGAGCAGTACTTC.

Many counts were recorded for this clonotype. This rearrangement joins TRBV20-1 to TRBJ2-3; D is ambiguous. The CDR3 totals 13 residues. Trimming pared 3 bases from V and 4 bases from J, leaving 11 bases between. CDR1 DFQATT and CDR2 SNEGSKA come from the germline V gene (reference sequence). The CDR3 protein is CSARGWSPDTQYF. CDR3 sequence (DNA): TGCAGTGCTAGGGGCTGGAGCCCAGATACGCAGTATTTT.

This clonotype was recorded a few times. DNA for the CDR3: TGTGCCAGCCGAGCCGCCCCGGGCTACGAGCAGTACTTC. Amino acid sequence: CASRAAPGYEQYF. The rearrangement links TRBV27 to TRBJ2-7; the D is unclear. V was shortened by 8 bases and J by 3 bases, with 14 bases between the two germline ends. The CDR3 length is 13 residues. Germline V gene sequence: CDR1 MNHEY, CDR2 SMNVEV (reference sequence).

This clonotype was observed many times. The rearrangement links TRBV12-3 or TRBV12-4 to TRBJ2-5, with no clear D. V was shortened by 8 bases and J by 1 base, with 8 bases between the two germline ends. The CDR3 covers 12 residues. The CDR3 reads CASRSVQETQYF. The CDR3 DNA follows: TGTGCCAGCCGTTCTGTCCAAGAGACCCAGTACTTC.

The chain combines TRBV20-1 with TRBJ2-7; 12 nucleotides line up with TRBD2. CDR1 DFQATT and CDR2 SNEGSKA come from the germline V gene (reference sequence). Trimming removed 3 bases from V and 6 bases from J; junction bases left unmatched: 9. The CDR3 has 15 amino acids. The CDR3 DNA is TGCAGTGCTAGCTCCTCCCTAGCGGGAGGGCTCGAGCAGTACTTC. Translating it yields CSASSSLAGGLEQYF.

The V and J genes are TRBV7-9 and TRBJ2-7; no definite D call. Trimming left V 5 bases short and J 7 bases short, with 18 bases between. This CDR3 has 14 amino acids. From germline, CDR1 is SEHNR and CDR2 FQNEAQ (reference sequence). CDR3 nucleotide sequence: TGTGCCAGCAGCAAAGGTATACAAATCAAGGAGCAGTACTTC. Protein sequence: CASSKGIQIKEQYF. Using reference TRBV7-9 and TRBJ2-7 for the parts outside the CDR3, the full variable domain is DTGVSQNPRHKITKRGQNVTFRCDPISEHNRLYWYRQTLGQGPEFLTYFQNEAQLEKSRLLSDRFSAERPKGSFSTLEIQRTEQGDSAMYLCASSKGIQIKEQYFGPGTRLTVT.

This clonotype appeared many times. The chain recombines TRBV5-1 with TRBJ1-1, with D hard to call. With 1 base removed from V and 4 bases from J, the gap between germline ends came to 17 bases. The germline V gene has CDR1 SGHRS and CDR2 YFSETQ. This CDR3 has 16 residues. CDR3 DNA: TGCGCCAGCAGCTTGAGGACGTCCCGGGTGGGCACTGAAGCTTTCTTT. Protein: CASSLRTSRVGTEAFF.

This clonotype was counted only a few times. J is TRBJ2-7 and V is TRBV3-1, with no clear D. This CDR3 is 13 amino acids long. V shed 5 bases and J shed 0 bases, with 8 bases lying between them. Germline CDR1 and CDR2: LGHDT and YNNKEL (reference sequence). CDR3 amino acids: CASSAVYSYEQYF. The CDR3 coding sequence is TGTGCCAGCAGCGCAGTCTACTCCTACGAGCAGTACTTC.

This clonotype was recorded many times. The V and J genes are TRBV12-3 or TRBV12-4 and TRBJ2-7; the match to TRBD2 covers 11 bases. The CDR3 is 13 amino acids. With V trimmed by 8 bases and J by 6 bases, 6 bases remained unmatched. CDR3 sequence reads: CASFLAGGSEQYF. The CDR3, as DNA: TGTGCCAGCTTCCTAGCGGGAGGTAGCGAGCAGTACTTC.

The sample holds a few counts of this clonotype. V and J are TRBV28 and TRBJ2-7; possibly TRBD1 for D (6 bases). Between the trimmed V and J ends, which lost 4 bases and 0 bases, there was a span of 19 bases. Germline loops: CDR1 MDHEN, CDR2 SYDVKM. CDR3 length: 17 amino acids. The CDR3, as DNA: TGTGCCAGCAGTTCCATCGAGTCCGGGACATTCTCCTACGAGCAGTACTTC. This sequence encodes CASSSIESGTFSYEQYF.

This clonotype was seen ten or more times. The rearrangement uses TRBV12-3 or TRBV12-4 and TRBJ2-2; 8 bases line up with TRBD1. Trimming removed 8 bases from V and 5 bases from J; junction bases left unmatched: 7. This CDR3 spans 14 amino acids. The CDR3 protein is CASGGQGLTGELFF. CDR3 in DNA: TGTGCCAGCGGAGGACAGGGTTTGACCGGGGAGCTGTTTTTT.

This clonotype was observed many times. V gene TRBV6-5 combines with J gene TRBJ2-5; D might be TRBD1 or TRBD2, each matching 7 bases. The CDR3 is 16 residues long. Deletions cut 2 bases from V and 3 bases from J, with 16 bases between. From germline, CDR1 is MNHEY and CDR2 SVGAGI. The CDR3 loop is CASSYRAGGVEETQYF. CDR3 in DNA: TGTGCCAGCAGTTACCGGGCAGGGGGGGTAGAAGAGACCCAGTACTTC.

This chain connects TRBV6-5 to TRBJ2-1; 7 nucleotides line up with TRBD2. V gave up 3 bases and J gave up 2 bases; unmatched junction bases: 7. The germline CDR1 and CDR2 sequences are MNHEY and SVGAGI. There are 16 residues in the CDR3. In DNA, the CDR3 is TGTGCCAGCAGTTATATGCGGGAGACCGCCTACAATGAGCAGTTCTTC. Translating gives CASSYMRETAYNEQFF.

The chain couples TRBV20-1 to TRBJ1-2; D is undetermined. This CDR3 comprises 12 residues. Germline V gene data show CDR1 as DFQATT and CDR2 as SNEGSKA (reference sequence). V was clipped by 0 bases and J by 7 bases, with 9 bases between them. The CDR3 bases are TGCAGTGCTAGAGACCCGAGTCGTGGCTACACCTTC. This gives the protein CSARDPSRGYTF.

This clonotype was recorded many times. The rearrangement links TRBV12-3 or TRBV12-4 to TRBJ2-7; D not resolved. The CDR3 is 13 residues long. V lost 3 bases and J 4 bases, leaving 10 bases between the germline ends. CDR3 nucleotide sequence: TGTGCCAGCAGTTTTGAAGGGCAATACGAGCAGTACTTC. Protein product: CASSFEGQYEQYF.

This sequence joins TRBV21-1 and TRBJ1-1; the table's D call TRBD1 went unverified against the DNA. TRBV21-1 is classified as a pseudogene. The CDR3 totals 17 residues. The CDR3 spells CASSKDLTGGRNTEAFF. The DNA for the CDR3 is TGTGCCAGCAGCAAAGATTTGACAGGGGGTCGGAACACTGAAGCTTTCTTT.

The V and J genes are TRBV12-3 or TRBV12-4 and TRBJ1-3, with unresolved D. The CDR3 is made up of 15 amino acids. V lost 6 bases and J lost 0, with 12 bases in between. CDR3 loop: CASSPGSSSGNTIYF. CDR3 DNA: TGTGCCAGCAGCCCCGGATCGAGCTCTGGAAACACCATATATTTT.

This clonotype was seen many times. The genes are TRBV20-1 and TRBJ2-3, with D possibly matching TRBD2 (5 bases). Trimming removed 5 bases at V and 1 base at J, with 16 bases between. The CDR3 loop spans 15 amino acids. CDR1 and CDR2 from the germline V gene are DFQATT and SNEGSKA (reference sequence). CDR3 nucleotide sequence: TGCAGTGCTCCCAGCGCAGGACTTGGCACAGATACGCAGTATTTT. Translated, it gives CSAPSAGLGTDTQYF.

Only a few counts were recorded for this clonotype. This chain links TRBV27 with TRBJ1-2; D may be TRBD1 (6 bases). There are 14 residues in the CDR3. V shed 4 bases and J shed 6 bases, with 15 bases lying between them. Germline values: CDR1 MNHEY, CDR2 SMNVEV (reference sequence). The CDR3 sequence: CASSSLQGWDGYTF. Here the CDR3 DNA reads TGTGCCAGCAGTTCCCTACAGGGTTGGGATGGCTACACCTTC.

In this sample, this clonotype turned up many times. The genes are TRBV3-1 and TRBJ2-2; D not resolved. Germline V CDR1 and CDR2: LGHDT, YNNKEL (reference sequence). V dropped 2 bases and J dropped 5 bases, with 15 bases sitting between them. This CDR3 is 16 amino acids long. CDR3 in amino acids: CASSQFTPSITGELFF. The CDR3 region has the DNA TGTGCCAGCAGCCAATTCACTCCCTCGATAACCGGGGAGCTGTTTTTT.

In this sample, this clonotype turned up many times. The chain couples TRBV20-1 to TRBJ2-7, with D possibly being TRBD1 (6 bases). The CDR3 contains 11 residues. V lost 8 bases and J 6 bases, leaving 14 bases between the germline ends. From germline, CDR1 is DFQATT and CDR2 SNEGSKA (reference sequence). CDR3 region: CSSRQDPEQYF. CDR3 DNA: TGCAGTTCCCGACAGGACCCCGAGCAGTACTTC.

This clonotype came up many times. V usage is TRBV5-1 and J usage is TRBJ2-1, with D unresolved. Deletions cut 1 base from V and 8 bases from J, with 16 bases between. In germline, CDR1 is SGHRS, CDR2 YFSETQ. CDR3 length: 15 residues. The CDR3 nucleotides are TGCGCCAGCAGCTTGAGGCGACAACAGAGGTATGAGCAGTTCTTC. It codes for CASSLRRQQRYEQFF.

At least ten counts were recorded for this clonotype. The CDR3 sequence is CASSRWTSGFEQYF. The CDR3 nucleotides are TGTGCCAGCAGTCGGTGGACTAGCGGTTTCGAGCAGTACTTC. This chain links TRBV27 with TRBJ2-7; 10 bases are a match to TRBD2. V lost 5 bases to trimming and J lost 6 bases; unmatched junction nucleotides: 7. Germline V lookup: CDR1 MNHEY, CDR2 SMNVEV (reference sequence). There are 14 residues in the CDR3.